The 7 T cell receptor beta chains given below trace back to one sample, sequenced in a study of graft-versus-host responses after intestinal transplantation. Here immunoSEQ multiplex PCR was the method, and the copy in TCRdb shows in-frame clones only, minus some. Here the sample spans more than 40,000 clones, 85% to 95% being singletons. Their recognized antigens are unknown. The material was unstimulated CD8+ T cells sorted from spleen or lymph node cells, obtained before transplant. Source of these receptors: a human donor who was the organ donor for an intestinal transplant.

CDR3 DNA: TGCAGCGGCAGAGGCTTGAACACTGAAGCTTTCTTT. The encoded protein is CSGRGLNTEAFF. V is TRBV29-1 and J is TRBJ1-1; no clear D gene. CDR1 is SQVTM and CDR2 is ANQGSEA in the germline V gene. V lost 7 bases and J 0 bases, leaving 9 bases between the germline ends. The CDR3 extends over 12 amino acids.

CDR3 protein: CASGGGQGWEKLFF. Here the CDR3 DNA reads TGTGCCAGCGGAGGGGGACAGGGATGGGAAAAACTGTTTTTT. The V gene is TRBV27, the J gene TRBJ1-4; 9 bases fit TRBD1. CDR3 length equals 14 residues. J gave up 8 bases and V 8 bases, and 9 bases lay outside the gene matches. Germline V CDR1 and CDR2: MNHEY, SMNVEV (reference sequence).

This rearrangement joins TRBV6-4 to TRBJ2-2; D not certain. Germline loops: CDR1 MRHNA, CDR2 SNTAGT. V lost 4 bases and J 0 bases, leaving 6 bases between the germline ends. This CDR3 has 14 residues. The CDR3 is CASSVYANTGELFF. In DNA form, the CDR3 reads TGTGCCAGCAGTGTCTACGCGAACACCGGGGAGCTGTTTTTT.

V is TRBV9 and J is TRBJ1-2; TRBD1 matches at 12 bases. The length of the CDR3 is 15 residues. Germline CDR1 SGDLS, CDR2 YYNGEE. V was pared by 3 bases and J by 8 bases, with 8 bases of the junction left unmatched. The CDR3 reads CASSALGQGALGYTF. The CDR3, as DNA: TGTGCCAGCAGCGCCCTGGGACAGGGGGCGTTAGGCTACACCTTC.

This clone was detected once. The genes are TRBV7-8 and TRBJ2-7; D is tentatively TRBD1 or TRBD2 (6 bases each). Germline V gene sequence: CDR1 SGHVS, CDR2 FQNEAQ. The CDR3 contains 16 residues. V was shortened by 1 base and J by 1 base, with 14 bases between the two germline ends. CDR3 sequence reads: CASSLGGGTTSYEQYF. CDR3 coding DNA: TGTGCCAGCAGCTTAGGAGGGGGGACGACATCCTACGAGCAGTACTTC.

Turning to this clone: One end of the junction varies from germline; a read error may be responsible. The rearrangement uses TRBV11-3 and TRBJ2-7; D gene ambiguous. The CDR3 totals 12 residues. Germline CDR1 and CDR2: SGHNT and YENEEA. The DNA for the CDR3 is TGTGCCAGCAGCGGACGGTCCTACGAGCAGTGCTTC. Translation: CASSGRSYEQCF.

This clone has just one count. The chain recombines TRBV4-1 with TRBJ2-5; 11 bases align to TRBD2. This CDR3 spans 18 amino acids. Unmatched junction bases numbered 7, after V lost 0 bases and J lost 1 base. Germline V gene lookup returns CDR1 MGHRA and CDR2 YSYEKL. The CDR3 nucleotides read TGCGCCAGCAGCCAAGATGAAAGACTAGCGGGGCTCCAAGAGACCCAGTACTTC. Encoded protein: CASSQDERLAGLQETQYF.